A single sample is the source of the 32 T cell receptor beta chains below, sequenced in a study of blood T cell repertoires in COVID-19. Clones were sequenced by immunoSEQ multiplex PCR, and TCRdb holds only the in-frame ones, with some missing. The sample shows a few hundred thousand clones, over 80% of them seen only once. Specimen: PBMCs or T cells enriched from blood (not recorded which). Source of these receptors: a man younger than 45 who had recovered from COVID-19.

This clone was seen only a few times. The chain couples TRBV6-2 or TRBV6-3 to TRBJ2-7; D is unclear. Germline CDR1 and CDR2: MNHEY and SVGEGT. This CDR3 contains 14 residues. Deletions cut 0 bases from V and 4 bases from J, with 10 bases between. The CDR3 DNA reads TGTGCCAGCAGTTACTCGATTGTCGGGTACGAGCAGTACTTC. It is translated as CASSYSIVGYEQYF.

V is TRBV18 and J is TRBJ2-1, with 10 bases identical to TRBD2. CDR1 is KGHSH and CDR2 is LQKENI in the germline V gene. The CDR3 is made up of 18 amino acids. Germline trimming cut 3 bases from V and 4 bases from J; bases unmatched to any gene: 12. This CDR3 reads CASSPLLASGRRYNEQFF. In nucleotides, the CDR3 is TGTGCCAGCTCACCGCTTTTAGCTAGCGGGAGACGTTACAATGAGCAGTTCTTC.

The rearrangement uses TRBV7-2 and TRBJ2-4; TRBD1 is a possible D gene (6 bases). The CDR3 spans 16 residues. CDR1 is SGHTA, CDR2 FQGNSA, per germline. V lost 4 bases, J lost 2 bases, and 15 bases lay in between. In nucleotides, the CDR3 is TGTGCCAGCAGCTCCAGGGGTTTTATGACCAAAAACATTCAGTACTTC. This codes for CASSSRGFMTKNIQYF.

The chain is built from TRBV4-1 and TRBJ1-4; 7 bases align to TRBD1. The CDR3 length is 16 residues. Germline V gene sequence: CDR1 MGHRA, CDR2 YSYEKL. V trimming: 4 bases; J trimming: 0 bases; junction bases outside the gene matches: 5. The CDR3 is CASSLSGTATNEKLFF. Written as DNA, the CDR3 is TGCGCCAGCAGCCTTTCCGGGACAGCAACTAATGAAAAACTGTTTTTT.

This rearrangement joins TRBV4-1 to TRBJ2-3; D possibly corresponds to TRBD1 (5 bases). The CDR3 consists of 14 residues. Germline values: CDR1 MGHRA, CDR2 YSYEKL. V lost 3 bases, J lost 1 base, and 8 bases lay in between. CDR3 sequence: CASSHSRGTDTQYF. The CDR3 region has the DNA TGCGCCAGCAGCCATAGCAGGGGCACAGATACGCAGTATTTT.

The chain combines TRBV24-1 with TRBJ1-2; a possible D gene is TRBD1 (6 bases). CDR1 and CDR2 (germline): KGHDR, SFDVKD. V was trimmed by 3 bases and J by 7 bases, leaving 14 bases between them. This CDR3 is built from 14 residues. This chain's CDR3 is CATSDQKQGFGYTF. The DNA for the CDR3 is TGTGCCACCAGTGATCAGAAACAGGGTTTTGGCTACACCTTC.

The rearrangement uses TRBV18 and TRBJ2-1; possibly TRBD2 for D (6 bases). From germline, CDR1 is KGHSH and CDR2 LQKENI. The CDR3 is 17 amino acids. Trimming cost V 3 bases and J 3 bases, with 18 bases left between them. The CDR3 DNA sequence: TGTGCCAGCTCACCTCGTATCCTTTTAGCGGACTACAATGAGCAGTTCTTC. Its protein product is CASSPRILLADYNEQFF.

This rearrangement joins TRBV6-6 to TRBJ1-2; 7 bases are shared with TRBD1. After removal of 2 bases from V and 8 bases from J, the junction contained 5 bases not matched to a gene. CDR1 and CDR2 (germline): MNHNY, SVGAGI (reference sequence). The CDR3 covers 13 residues. The DNA for the CDR3 is TGTGCCAGCAGTTACGGGACAGATCGGGGCTACACCTTC. It specifies CASSYGTDRGYTF.

The rearrangement joins TRBV5-1 to TRBJ2-5; D is possibly TRBD2 (5 bases). CDR1 and CDR2 (germline): SGHRS, YFSETQ. The CDR3 consists of 15 residues. V lost 9 bases and J 0 bases, leaving 18 bases between the germline ends. In DNA form, the CDR3 reads TGCGCCACTTCCACCAGCGGAGGCTACCAAGAGACCCAGTACTTC. Translation gives CATSTSGGYQETQYF.

This clone was observed a single time. The chain carries TRBV7-9 and TRBJ2-7; TRBD1 might be the D (7 bases). Germline CDR1 reads SEHNR; CDR2 reads FQNEAQ (reference sequence). V gave up 1 base and J gave up 2 bases, with 21 bases separating them. The CDR3 loop spans 18 amino acids. The CDR3 is CASSLGRVAGRGPYEQYF. DNA for the CDR3: TGTGCCAGCAGCTTAGGCCGAGTGGCGGGAAGGGGGCCCTACGAGCAGTACTTC.

CDR3 bases: TGTGCCACGATAGGGGTTGGGGCCAACGTCCTGACTTTC. Residues: CATIGVGANVLTF. The chain joins TRBV11-2 to TRBJ2-6; D perhaps matches TRBD1 (5 bases). Germline values: CDR1 SGHAT, CDR2 FQNNGV. The germline V and J ends were trimmed by 10 bases and 3 bases, with 10 bases remaining between them. CDR3 length equals 13 residues.

The chain links TRBV19 to TRBJ1-1; 9 nucleotides match TRBD1. The CDR3 has 12 amino acids. V gave up 8 bases and J gave up 8 bases; unmatched junction bases: 6. The germline V gene has CDR1 LNHDA and CDR2 SQIVND (reference sequence). CDR3 DNA: TGTGCCAGTCGGGACAGGGTATCCGAAGCTTTCTTT. The encoded protein is CASRDRVSEAFF.

Only one count was recorded for this clone. CDR3 in DNA: TGTGCCAGCAGCTCCCCTTCTCGAAACACCATATATTTT. Translating gives CASSSPSRNTIYF. The chain employs TRBV7-2 and TRBJ1-3; D is undetermined. The CDR3 sequence is 13 residues long. The V gene lost 4 bases and the J gene lost 5 bases, with 9 bases spanning the gap. Germline-derived CDR1 and CDR2 are SGHTA and FQGNSA. The variable domain in full, completed from reference TRBV7-2 and TRBJ1-3, reads GAGVSQSPSNKVTEKGKDVELRCDPISGHTALYWYRQSLGQGLEFLIYFQGNSAPDKSGLPSDRFSAERTGGSVSTLTIQRTQQEDSAVYLCASSSPSRNTIYFGEGSWLTVV.

The chain employs TRBV10-3 and TRBJ1-2, with 10 positions matching TRBD1. Trimming took 7 bases from V and 4 from J; bases not matched to a gene: 6. This CDR3 has 14 amino acids. Germline-derived CDR1 and CDR2 are ENHRY and SYGVKD. CDR3 loop: CAIKDRGRVYGYTF. The CDR3 region has the DNA TGTGCCATCAAAGACAGGGGGCGAGTCTATGGCTACACCTTC.

The V and J genes are TRBV10-1 and TRBJ2-5; 8 positions agree with TRBD1. CDR1 is WNHNN, CDR2 SYGVQD, per germline (reference sequence). CDR3 length: 15 amino acids. With 3 bases clipped from V and 4 bases from J, the junction kept 7 bases outside the gene matches. CDR3 residues: CASSDSTGGRETQYF. For the CDR3, the DNA is TGCGCCAGCAGTGATTCTACAGGGGGGCGAGAGACCCAGTACTTC.

The chain employs TRBV28 and TRBJ1-2; TRBD1 agrees at 7 bases. CDR3 length: 15 amino acids. Unmatched junction bases numbered 8, after V lost 5 bases and J lost 2 bases. Germline V lookup: CDR1 MDHEN, CDR2 SYDVKM. The CDR3 protein is CASSPLDRRNYGYTF. In DNA, the CDR3 is TGTGCCAGCAGTCCCCTGGACAGGCGGAACTATGGCTACACCTTC.

This sequence joins TRBV7-9 and TRBJ2-7, with 7 positions matching TRBD1. V dropped 5 bases and J dropped 3; count of bases not matched to a gene: 7. This CDR3 is built from 14 residues. Germline assignment: CDR1 SEHNR and CDR2 FQNEAQ (reference sequence). This CDR3 reads CASSPGQSYYEQYF. The CDR3 coding sequence is TGTGCCAGCAGCCCGGGACAGAGCTACTACGAGCAGTACTTC.

The rearrangement uses TRBV4-3 and TRBJ1-4, with 7 bases fitting TRBD1. The V gene's germline CDR1 is LGHNA and CDR2 YSLEER. CDR3 size: 15 residues. V gave up 1 base and J gave up 4 bases; unmatched junction bases: 3. In nucleotides, the CDR3 is TGCGCCAGCAGCCAAGGACCAGGGGGTAATGAAAAACTGTTTTTT. Its translation is CASSQGPGGNEKLFF.

The V call is TRBV12-5, the J call TRBJ2-3; 8 nucleotides match TRBD1. The germline CDR1 and CDR2 sequences are LGHNT and FRNRAP. CDR3 length: 15 amino acids. V was clipped by 4 bases and J by 5 bases; unmatched bases: 8. CDR3 bases: TGTGCTAGTGGTTCCGGACAGGGTCAAAGAGATACGCAGTATTTT. Residues: CASGSGQGQRDTQYF.

In its sample, this clone was seen once. The V call is TRBV7-2, the J call TRBJ2-7; D ambiguous. V was trimmed by 3 bases and J by 0 bases, leaving 9 bases between them. The CDR3 is 14 amino acids. Germline V gene lookup returns CDR1 SGHTA and CDR2 FQGNSA. The CDR3 DNA sequence: TGTGCCAGCAGCTTGCGACACCTCTCCTACGAGCAGTACTTC. Residues: CASSLRHLSYEQYF.

The chain uses TRBV6-5 and TRBJ1-3; tentatively, D is TRBD1 (5 bases). Germline V gives CDR1 MNHEY, CDR2 SVGAGI. There are 15 residues in the CDR3. Trimming took off 1 base at V and 0 bases at J, with 7 bases between the two ends. The CDR3 nucleotides read TGTGCCAGCAGTTACTTCCAGGGCTCTGGAAACACCATATATTTT. Amino acids: CASSYFQGSGNTIYF.

This chain links TRBV29-1 with TRBJ2-7; the match to TRBD1 covers 8 bases. Germline lookup yields CDR1 SQVTM and CDR2 ANQGSEA. There are 13 residues in the CDR3. Losses at the gene ends were 5 bases for V and 3 bases for J; bases not matched to a gene: 6. Written as DNA, the CDR3 is TGCAGCGTTTGGACAGGGAGGAACTACGAGCAGTACTTC. It translates to CSVWTGRNYEQYF.

V usage is TRBV24-1 and J usage is TRBJ2-2; 8 bases fit TRBD1. The ends lost 4 bases at V and 2 bases at J; junction bases unmatched: 8. Germline CDR1 KGHDR, CDR2 SFDVKD. The CDR3 is made up of 17 amino acids. The CDR3 DNA is TGTGCCACCAGTGACCCCGGGACAGGACCAAACACCGGGGAGCTGTTTTTT. Translation: CATSDPGTGPNTGELFF.

CDR3 nucleotides: TGCAGTGCTAGTGACTTAAAAGATACGCAGTATTTT. As protein: CSASDLKDTQYF. The chain is built from TRBV20-1 and TRBJ2-3; unclear D gene. CDR3 length: 12 amino acids. V lost 3 bases and J lost 5, with 9 bases in between. The germline V gene has CDR1 DFQATT and CDR2 SNEGSKA (reference sequence).

A few counts support this clone. The chain combines TRBV29-1 with TRBJ2-3; no clear D gene. With 5 bases removed from V and 2 bases from J, the gap between germline ends came to 14 bases. CDR1 and CDR2 from the germline V gene are SQVTM and ANQGSEA. The CDR3 length is 14 residues. This chain's CDR3 is CSVSGTPSTDTQYF. For the CDR3, the DNA is TGCAGCGTTTCTGGTACACCCTCCACAGATACGCAGTATTTT.

CDR3 nucleotides: TGTGCCAGCAGCCTAGGTCCCAGCACTGAAGCTTTCTTT. Translated: CASSLGPSTEAFF. The rearrangement links TRBV9 to TRBJ1-1; D remains ambiguous. Germline CDR1 SGDLS, CDR2 YYNGEE. V gave up 4 bases and J gave up 4 bases, with 11 bases separating them. The CDR3 has 13 amino acids.

The sample holds a few counts of this clone. The chain uses TRBV30 and TRBJ1-6; TRBD1 matches 7 bases. Germline V gene sequence: CDR1 GTSNPN, CDR2 SVGIG (reference sequence). This CDR3 is built from 12 residues. CDR3 bases: TGTGAGAGGGACAGCTGCGATTCACCCCTCCACTTT. Translating it yields CERDSCDSPLHF.

The rearrangement uses TRBV7-9 and TRBJ1-2; D unclear. CDR3 length: 13 amino acids. CDR1 SEHNR and CDR2 FQNEAQ come from the germline V gene (reference sequence). Trimming took off 1 base at V and 8 bases at J, with 11 bases between the two ends. As DNA, the CDR3 is TGTGCCAGCAGCTTAGGGTCTTCGGAGGGCTACACCTTC. Translated, it gives CASSLGSSEGYTF.

The chain has TRBV30 and TRBJ1-5; 9 bases are shared with TRBD1. V shed 3 bases, J shed 3 bases, and the junction held 3 bases outside the gene matches. This CDR3 is built from 14 residues. The germline V gene encodes CDR1 GTSNPN and CDR2 SVGIG (reference sequence). CDR3 sequence: CAWRLQGANQPQHF. CDR3 nucleotide sequence: TGTGCCTGGAGATTACAGGGGGCCAATCAGCCCCAGCATTTT.

This clone showed up just once. This chain uses TRBV11-3 with TRBJ2-1; weak D call: TRBD1 (5 bases). The CDR3 loop spans 14 amino acids. The germline V gene has CDR1 SGHNT and CDR2 YENEEA. V lost 1 base and J lost 5, with 9 bases in between. In nucleotides, the CDR3 is TGTGCCAGCAGCTTAGGTTCACAGGACAATGAGCAGTTCTTC. Translating it yields CASSLGSQDNEQFF. Combining the CDR3 with reference TRBV11-3 and TRBJ2-1 gives the whole variable domain EAGVVQSPRYKIIEKKQPVAFWCNPISGHNTLYWYLQNLGQGPELLIRYENEEAVDDSQLPKDRFSAERLKGVDSTLKIQPAELGDSAVYLCASSLGSQDNEQFFGPGTRLTVL.

The chain employs TRBV5-6 and TRBJ1-5; TRBD1 matches at 7 bases. CDR3 length: 15 amino acids. The germline V gene encodes CDR1 SGHDT and CDR2 YYEEEE. V shed 0 bases, J shed 1 base, and the junction held 1 base outside the gene matches. This CDR3 is CASSLEDRSNQPQHF. CDR3 DNA sequence: TGTGCCAGCAGCTTGGAGGACAGGAGCAATCAGCCCCAGCATTTT.

The chain has TRBV19 and TRBJ2-7; 10 nucleotides match TRBD1. This CDR3 is built from 17 residues. Germline values: CDR1 LNHDA, CDR2 SQIVND (reference sequence). V was pared by 6 bases and J by 0 bases, with 11 bases of the junction left unmatched. CDR3 nucleotides: TGTGCCAGTAGGGACAGGGGGGATCCACAGAGCTCCTACGAGCAGTACTTC. Residues: CASRDRGDPQSSYEQYF.